This section outlines one TCR beta chain sequence together with its context. CDR3 length equals 15 residues. Germline V CDR1 and CDR2: MGHRA, YSYEKL. The V gene lost 4 bases and the J gene lost 0 bases, with 10 bases spanning the gap. The assay was immunoSEQ multiplex PCR, and TCRdb's table has in-frame clones only and misses some. The repertoire holds 250,000 to 300,000 clones, with under 90% as singletons. These data belong to a study of blood T cell repertoires in COVID-19. In the study overall: Some COVID-19 samples were acute and others convalescent; all came from the United States, Italy and Spain. The analysed material was cDNA or gDNA that came from T cells, B-cell-depleted T cells, or PBMCs.

Sequencing was done on a sample of peripheral blood. The sequence was obtained from a woman aged 18-35 years with acute or convalescent COVID-19. The chain carries TRBV4-1 and TRBJ2-1; D unclear. In DNA, the CDR3 is TGCGCCAGCAGCCCCGCGGCCAGCTCCTACAATGAGCAGTTCTTC. Translation gives CASSPAASSYNEQFF.